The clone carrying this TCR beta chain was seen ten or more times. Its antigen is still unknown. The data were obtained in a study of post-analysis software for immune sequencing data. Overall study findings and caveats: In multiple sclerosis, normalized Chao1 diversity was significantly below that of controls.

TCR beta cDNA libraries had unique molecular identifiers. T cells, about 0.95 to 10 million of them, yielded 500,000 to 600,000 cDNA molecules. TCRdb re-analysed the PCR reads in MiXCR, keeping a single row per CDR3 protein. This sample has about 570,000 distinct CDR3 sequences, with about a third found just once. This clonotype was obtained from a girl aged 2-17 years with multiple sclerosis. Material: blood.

The CDR3 reads CSAVELAGTYNEQFF. Here the CDR3 DNA reads TGCAGCGCCGTGGAGCTAGCGGGGACCTACAATGAGCAGTTCTTC. The V gene is TRBV29-1, the J gene TRBJ2-1; 9 bases line up with TRBD2. Germline loops: CDR1 SQVTM, CDR2 ANQGSEA. The CDR3 consists of 15 residues. V lost 7 bases, J lost 2 bases, and 9 bases stayed unmatched.